The 20 T cell receptor beta chains in this list originate from one sample, sequenced in a study of cytomegalovirus exposure and HLA in healthy donors. PCR employed 60 Vbeta and 13 Jbeta primers. Using immunoSEQ multiplex PCR, the repertoire was profiled, and TCRdb retains in-frame clones only, with some absent. This table has under 200,000 clones, 60% to 85% appearing once. Sequencing was carried out using PBMCs. Receptor source: a male donor in good health and CMV-seropositive.

This clone has just a few counts. Compared with germline, one end of the junction differs, possibly owing to a read error. The gene calls are TRBV7-8 and TRBJ2-1; 11 bases are a match to TRBD2. The germline V gene encodes CDR1 SGHVS and CDR2 FQNEAQ. CDR3 length equals 16 residues. DNA for the CDR3: TGCGCCAGCAGCCATTTAGCGGGGGGGGGATACAATGAGCAGTTCTTC. As protein: CASSHLAGGGYNEQFF.

The J gene is TRBJ1-1, the V gene TRBV19; D is uncertain. Germline CDR1 reads LNHDA; CDR2 reads SQIVND (reference sequence). This CDR3 is 13 amino acids long. Deletions cut 3 bases from V and 1 base from J, with 6 bases between. The DNA for the CDR3 is TGTGCCAGTAGTATCGCACAGAACACTGAAGCTTTCTTT. It translates to CASSIAQNTEAFF.

The rearrangement joins TRBV7-6 to TRBJ2-3, with D possibly TRBD2 on 7 matching bases. Germline V gene lookup returns CDR1 SGHVS and CDR2 FNYEAQ. V lost 5 bases and J lost 4, with 16 bases in between. CDR3 length: 15 amino acids. The CDR3 sequence: CASSTDDGGPDTQYF. For the CDR3, the DNA is TGTGCCAGCAGCACTGATGACGGGGGGCCAGATACGCAGTATTTT.

J is TRBJ2-5 and V is TRBV19; D might be TRBD1 (5 bases). Germline V gene sequence: CDR1 LNHDA, CDR2 SQIVND (reference sequence). Deletions cut 5 bases from V and 0 bases from J, with 13 bases between. The CDR3 sequence is 15 residues long. In DNA form, the CDR3 reads TGTGCCAGTAGTGGTGGGGCCTCGAACCAAGAGACCCAGTACTTC. Translated: CASSGGASNQETQYF. The whole variable domain, remainder taken from reference TRBV19 and TRBJ2-5, is DGGITQSPKYLFRKEGQNVTLSCEQNLNHDAMYWYRQDPGQGLRLIYYSQIVNDFQKGDIAEGYSVSREKKESFPLTVTSAQKNPTAFYLCASSGGASNQETQYFGPGTRLLVL.

V gene TRBV7-2 combines with J gene TRBJ1-6, with D unclear. Per the germline V gene, CDR1 is SGHTA and CDR2 is FQGNSA. CDR3 length: 15 residues. V lost 2 bases, J lost 7 bases, and 12 bases lay in between. Here the CDR3 reads CASSLTPGGNSPLHF. CDR3 sequence (DNA): TGTGCCAGCAGCTTAACCCCCGGAGGGAATTCACCCCTCCACTTT.

The genes are TRBV7-6 and TRBJ1-2; D might be TRBD1 (5 bases). Trimming took off 1 base at V and 7 bases at J, with 16 bases between the two ends. Germline V CDR1 and CDR2: SGHVS, FNYEAQ. This CDR3 has 15 residues. The CDR3 loop reads CASSLEQAHASGYTF. The CDR3 nucleotides are TGTGCCAGCAGCTTAGAACAGGCCCATGCGTCTGGCTACACCTTC.

V usage is TRBV6-5 and J usage is TRBJ1-2; D call uncertain. The length of the CDR3 is 14 residues. Deletions cut 5 bases from V and 5 bases from J, with 15 bases between. Germline CDR1 reads MNHEY; CDR2 reads SVGAGI. The CDR3 bases are TGTGCCAGCAGTCGGATGGGTTCTAGGTATGGCTACACCTTC. Translating gives CASSRMGSRYGYTF.

The chain has TRBV7-9 and TRBJ2-3, with 7 nucleotides matching TRBD1. The germline gives CDR1 SEHNR, CDR2 FQNEAQ (reference sequence). This CDR3 comprises 12 residues. V lost 5 bases and J lost 9; bases outside the gene matches: 5. CDR3: CASSTQGETQYF. The CDR3, as DNA: TGTGCCAGCAGCACTCAGGGGGAAACGCAGTATTTT.

The rearrangement joins TRBV6-5 to TRBJ1-3; TRBD1 might be the D (6 bases). Trimming cost V 0 bases and J 9 bases, with 18 bases left between them. The CDR3 totals 16 residues. Germline CDR1 reads MNHEY; CDR2 reads SVGAGI. In DNA, the CDR3 is TGTGCCAGCAGTTACTCGACGTCAACAGGGTCGGCCACCATATATTTT. Its protein is CASSYSTSTGSATIYF.

This clone was recorded once. CDR3 loop: CASSRVGGGEETQYF. The CDR3 DNA is TGTGCCAGTAGCCGAGTCGGGGGGGGAGAGGAGACCCAGTACTTC. This chain links TRBV19 with TRBJ2-5, with TRBD2 matching 8 bases. The trim removed 6 bases at V and 5 bases at J, leaving 11 bases unmatched. The CDR3 runs to 15 residues. Germline-derived CDR1 and CDR2 are LNHDA and SQIVND (reference sequence). Filled out from reference TRBV19 and TRBJ2-5, the complete variable domain reads DGGITQSPKYLFRKEGQNVTLSCEQNLNHDAMYWYRQDPGQGLRLIYYSQIVNDFQKGDIAEGYSVSREKKESFPLTVTSAQKNPTAFYLCASSRVGGGEETQYFGPGTRLLVL.

This chain links TRBV11-2 with TRBJ2-1; D not certain. V lost 8 bases and J 7 bases, leaving 15 bases between the germline ends. Germline CDR1 is SGHAT and CDR2 is FQNNGV. The CDR3 covers 13 residues. The CDR3 region is CASETLTGNEQFF. The CDR3 nucleotides read TGTGCCAGCGAGACCCTAACCGGGAATGAGCAGTTCTTC.

The V call is TRBV18, the J call TRBJ2-7; D remains ambiguous. Trimming stripped 6 bases from V and 0 bases from J, with 12 bases between. The germline CDR1 and CDR2 sequences are KGHSH and LQKENI. This CDR3 comprises 14 residues. The CDR3 DNA reads TGTGCCAGCTCTCCCGCCAGTTCCTCCTACGAGCAGTACTTC. Protein: CASSPASSSYEQYF. Variable domain in full (rest from reference TRBV18 and TRBJ2-7): NAGVMQNPRHLVRRRGQEARLRCSPMKGHSHVYWYRQLPEEGLKFMVYLQKENIIDESGMPKERFSAEFPKEGPSILRIQQVVRGDSAAYFCASSPASSSYEQYFGPGTRLTVT.

DNA for the CDR3: TGCGCCAGCAGTCAACAGGGGGCTGGAAACACCATATATTTT. Protein sequence: CASSQQGAGNTIYF. The rearrangement links TRBV4-3 to TRBJ1-3; 8 bases agree with TRBD1. This CDR3 region has 14 residues. V was pared by 6 bases and J by 2 bases, with 3 bases of the junction left unmatched. Germline CDR1 is LGHNA and CDR2 is YSLEER.

For this clone: The conserved closing phenylalanine or tryptophan is absent in this CDR3, likely reflecting a read error. No DNA is shown, since the ends of the CDR3 on it are uncertain; the CDR3 is the one TCRdb lists. The gene calls are TRBV6-5 and TRBJ2-7; the tabulated D call, TRBD1, remains unverified against the DNA. The CDR3 is 13 amino acids in total, end residues counted. Germline CDR1 MNHEY, CDR2 SVGAGI. CDR3 in amino acids: CASSQGQGLYLWI.

The V gene is TRBV19, the J gene TRBJ1-4, with TRBD1 as a possible D gene (6 bases). The length of the CDR3 is 16 residues. Germline V lookup: CDR1 LNHDA, CDR2 SQIVND (reference sequence). Trimming left V 1 base short and J 3 bases short, with 12 bases between. CDR3 in DNA: TGTGCCAGTAGTATAGCTACTTCAGGGGCTAATGAAAAACTGTTTTTT. It yields the protein CASSIATSGANEKLFF.

Points on this clone: Germline is not matched at one junction end, which may reflect a read error. The chain couples TRBV27 to TRBJ2-6; possibly TRBD1 for D (6 bases). This CDR3 is 16 amino acids long. CDR1 is MNHEY and CDR2 is SMNVEV in the germline V gene (reference sequence). The CDR3 here is CASSLTGRSEANVLTF. The CDR3 DNA is TGTGCCAGCAGTTTAACAGGGCGCTCTGAGGCCAACGTCCTGACTTTC.

J is TRBJ1-5 and V is TRBV27; D unclear. V lost 6 bases and J lost 0, with 15 bases in between. The V gene's germline CDR1 is MNHEY and CDR2 SMNVEV (reference sequence). The length of the CDR3 is 16 residues. The CDR3 reads CASRLTGAYSNQPQHF. The CDR3, as DNA: TGTGCCAGCAGGTTAACCGGAGCCTATAGCAATCAGCCCCAGCATTTT.

The chain employs TRBV6-5 and TRBJ2-7; 7 bases line up with TRBD1. V gave up 2 bases and J gave up 1 base; unmatched junction bases: 5. This CDR3 comprises 15 residues. Germline CDR1 is MNHEY and CDR2 is SVGAGI. The CDR3 nucleotides read TGTGCCAGCAGTTACACAGGGACAGAGTCCTACGAGCAGTACTTC. Translation: CASSYTGTESYEQYF.

This sequence joins TRBV4-3 and TRBJ1-1; D not certain. From germline, CDR1 is LGHNA and CDR2 YSLEER. The CDR3 spans 13 residues. V was clipped by 4 bases and J by 11 bases, with 17 bases between them. CDR3 sequence: CASSPNSGLGAFF. DNA for the CDR3: TGCGCCAGCAGCCCGAACAGTGGGCTTGGGGCTTTCTTT.

The chain employs TRBV21-1 and TRBJ1-1. TRBV21-1 is tagged as a pseudogene. The CDR3 runs 20 residues. For the CDR3, the DNA is TGTGCCAGCAGCAAAGAAGGTATATTGGGATCCGAGGGCACGAACACTGAAGCTTTCTTT. It encodes CASSKEGILGSEGTNTEAFF.